This TCR beta chain was retrieved from a study of human T cells and chemical hapten exposure. The time point here: pre-sensitization, week 0. Documented treatment: therapeutic diphenylcyclopropenone sensitization with weekly scalp DPC. Prior to each patch test being applied, blood was drawn. As regards this clonotype: The antigen is unknown.

The CDR3 runs to 13 residues. Germline CDR1 and CDR2: LNHDA and SQIVND (reference sequence). The V end was cut by 4 bases, the J end by 2 bases, with 9 bases between. Study findings and constraints: DPC sensitization left the count of TCRs above 1 in 1000 unchanged.

In TCRdb, the RACE reads were re-called with MiXCR into one record per CDR3 protein. The sample contains tens of thousands of distinct CDR3 sequences, roughly a tenth of which appear only once. This chain joins TRBV19 and TRBJ2-7, with D perhaps matching TRBD1 or TRBD2 (5 bases each). The sequence derives from a man aged 30 to 39 with alopecia areata. Some clones in this sample may be carry-over from other donors' samples. Sequenced here: whole blood, sampled in connection with sensitization to the hapten diphenylcyclopropenone (DPC). The CDR3: CASSRGSAYEQYF. The CDR3 DNA is TGTGCCAGTAGTAGGGGGTCCGCCTACGAGCAGTACTTC.